The sequence of this T cell receptor (beta chain) was determined in a study of T-cell memory formation after mild COVID-19. The CDR3 runs 15 residues. Germline values: CDR1 MNHEY, CDR2 SVGAGI. With 6 bases removed from V and 2 bases from J, the gap between germline ends came to 16 bases. TCRdb redid the calling of the 5' RACE reads with MiXCR, one entry per CDR3 protein. The sample lists roughly 480,000 distinct CDR3 sequences, roughly 25% occurring once. The gene calls are TRBV6-5 and TRBJ1-2; D possibly corresponds to TRBD1 (6 bases). The clonotype comes from an adult woman who had mild COVID-19 (a few samples of this study predate the infection). Cell type and time point are not known. Sample: PBMCs or a T cell subset sorted from them (not recorded which). The CDR3 protein is CASSPRRTENYGYTF. The CDR3, as DNA: TGTGCCAGCAGCCCCCGCCGGACAGAAAACTATGGCTACACCTTC.